The next 30 T cell receptor beta chains were all read from a single sample in a study of T cell responses to AZD1222 COVID-19 vaccine listed by TCRdb under 2021. The sample's time point, from its label and the paper: baseline before first vaccination. In light of the paper, this sample's treatment or condition label describes: meningococcal conjugate vaccine given as trial control. Library prep was done by the immunoSEQ multiplex PCR assay. TCRdb retrieved this table from immuneACCESS and kept in-frame rearrangements only. Not all clones are present; in checked studies, unresolved V genes account for under half, and no reason is known for the remainder. In this sample the table shows around 160,000 clones, approximately 85% of which occur a single time. The top ten clonotypes cover roughly 4.5% of the sample. Source: peripheral blood, taken on day 0 of MenACWY control vaccination. Source of these receptors: an adult in good health.

This clone was found many times. V gene TRBV6-5 combines with J gene TRBJ2-6; D remains ambiguous. V was cut by 7 bases and J by 6 bases, with 16 bases left in between. The CDR3 is 15 residues long. Germline CDR1 is MNHEY and CDR2 is SVGAGI. The CDR3: CASTPSSIAANVLTF. The DNA for the CDR3 is TGTGCCAGCACCCCCAGCTCAATAGCGGCCAACGTCCTGACTTTC.

The rearrangement joins TRBV6-2 or TRBV6-3 to TRBJ2-5, with TRBD2 identical over 11 bases. CDR3 size: 19 residues. V shed 5 bases, J shed 1 base, and the junction held 15 bases outside the gene matches. Per the germline V gene, CDR1 is MNHEY and CDR2 is SVGEGT. The CDR3 sequence is CASSASKGRLAGTQETQYF. The CDR3 coding sequence is TGTGCCAGCAGTGCCTCGAAGGGTCGACTAGCGGGGACCCAAGAGACCCAGTACTTC.

This clone appeared a few times. The gene calls are TRBV27 and TRBJ1-2; the match to TRBD1 covers 7 bases. Trimming at V came to 5 bases and at J to 4 bases, leaving 7 bases not matched to a gene. Germline-derived CDR1 and CDR2 are MNHEY and SMNVEV (reference sequence). The CDR3 has 14 amino acids. CDR3 protein: CASSPSRQGYGYTF. The CDR3 DNA follows: TGTGCCAGCAGTCCCTCTCGACAGGGCTATGGCTACACCTTC.

This chain connects TRBV2 to TRBJ2-5, with 10 positions matching TRBD1. The germline gives CDR1 SNHLY, CDR2 FYNNEI. The CDR3 covers 15 residues. Trimming took 6 bases from V and 4 from J; bases not matched to a gene: 8. The CDR3 bases are TGTGCCAGCAGCTCCGACAGGGGGCAGGTAGAGACCCAGTACTTC. It is translated as CASSSDRGQVETQYF.

This chain connects TRBV24-1 to TRBJ2-3, with D uncertain. The CDR3 is made up of 10 amino acids. Germline values: CDR1 KGHDR, CDR2 SFDVKD. V was shortened by 10 bases and J by 6 bases, with 7 bases between the two germline ends. The CDR3 DNA is TGTGCCACGGAGCTCGATACGCAGTATTTT. Its protein product is CATELDTQYF.

The chain is built from TRBV10-3 and TRBJ2-5, with TRBD2 matching 14 bases. CDR3 size: 17 residues. Per the germline V gene, CDR1 is ENHRY and CDR2 is SYGVKD. Losses at the gene ends were 5 bases for V and 7 bases for J; bases not matched to a gene: 12. The CDR3 coding sequence is TGTGCCATCAGTCCCCCCGGGACTAGCGGGGGAGGGGGGACCCAGTACTTC. As protein: CAISPPGTSGGGGTQYF.

This clone turned up a few times. The rearrangement joins TRBV2 to TRBJ2-1; D gene unclear. From germline, CDR1 is SNHLY and CDR2 FYNNEI. Trimming shortened V by 1 base and J by 15 bases, and 13 bases separated the two germline ends. The CDR3 is 12 amino acids. The CDR3 bases are TGTGCCAGCAGTGAAGTAGGCAGGCAAGGGTTCTTC. Its translation is CASSEVGRQGFF.

The chain employs TRBV5-1 and TRBJ1-4; D perhaps matches TRBD1 (6 bases). This CDR3 contains 15 residues. The germline CDR1 and CDR2 sequences are SGHRS and YFSETQ. Trimming removed 0 bases at V and 7 bases at J, with 13 bases between. For the CDR3, the DNA is TGCGCCAGCAGCTTGGGGGGGCAGCGGGCTGAAAAACTGTTTTTT. Translating gives CASSLGGQRAEKLFF.

The chain joins TRBV6-5 to TRBJ1-5, with unresolved D. Germline lookup yields CDR1 MNHEY and CDR2 SVGAGI. Deletions cut 7 bases from V and 0 bases from J, with 13 bases between. This CDR3 comprises 15 residues. This chain's CDR3 is CASTKGDNSNQPQHF. The CDR3, as DNA: TGTGCCAGCACTAAGGGAGACAATAGCAATCAGCCCCAGCATTTT.

This rearrangement joins TRBV2 to TRBJ1-1; no definite D call. V was clipped by 6 bases and J by 5 bases, with 10 bases between them. The CDR3 runs 12 residues. From germline, CDR1 is SNHLY and CDR2 FYNNEI. The CDR3 region is CASRLTRTEAFF. CDR3 DNA sequence: TGTGCCAGCAGGTTAACGCGTACTGAAGCTTTCTTT.

J is TRBJ2-2 and V is TRBV5-1, with 8 bases lining up with TRBD1. The length of the CDR3 is 14 residues. J lost 7 bases, V lost 1 base, and 3 bases had no gene match. From germline, CDR1 is SGHRS and CDR2 YFSETQ. CDR3 sequence reads: CASSLQGAGGELFF. CDR3 bases: TGCGCCAGCAGCTTGCAGGGGGCAGGCGGGGAGCTGTTTTTT.

V is TRBV5-1 and J is TRBJ1-4; 7 bases fit TRBD1. The CDR3 is 14 amino acids. Unmatched junction bases numbered 4, after V lost 0 bases and J lost 8 bases. The germline V gene encodes CDR1 SGHRS and CDR2 YFSETQ. The CDR3 protein is CASSLDRGGEKLFF. CDR3 coding DNA: TGCGCCAGCAGCTTGGACAGGGGAGGGGAAAAACTGTTTTTT.

The chain recombines TRBV18 with TRBJ1-3; the D gene is possibly TRBD1 (6 bases). The ends were cut back, 3 bases at V and 0 bases at J, with 21 bases in the middle. The germline CDR1 and CDR2 sequences are KGHSH and LQKENI. The CDR3 covers 19 residues. The DNA of the CDR3 is TGTGCCAGCTCACCCCCTGGGGGCAGGATAAATCTCTCTGGAAACACCATATATTTT. Translation gives CASSPPGGRINLSGNTIYF.

V usage is TRBV29-1 and J usage is TRBJ1-3; no firm D call. With 5 bases removed from V and 4 bases from J, the gap between germline ends came to 9 bases. Germline V gene data show CDR1 as SQVTM and CDR2 as ANQGSEA. The CDR3 contains 12 residues. In DNA form, the CDR3 reads TGCAGCGTTTACAGTGCGGGAAACACCATATATTTT. This codes for CSVYSAGNTIYF. Full variable domain (remainder filled in from reference TRBV29-1 and TRBJ1-3): SAVISQKPSRDICQRGTSLTIQCQVDSQVTMMFWYRQQPGQSLTLIATANQGSEATYESGFVIDKFPISRPNLTFSTLTVSNMSPEDSSIYLCSVYSAGNTIYFGEGSWLTVV.

The chain joins TRBV19 to TRBJ1-2; D uncertain. V lost 1 base and J lost 6, with 12 bases in between. CDR1 LNHDA and CDR2 SQIVND come from the germline V gene (reference sequence). This CDR3 contains 14 residues. CDR3 bases: TGTGCCAGTAGTATAGGTCCCCCCCTGGATGGCTACACCTTC. Its translation is CASSIGPPLDGYTF.

J is TRBJ2-2 and V is TRBV19; D is possibly TRBD2 (6 bases). Trimming stripped 6 bases from V and 1 base from J, with 15 bases between. Germline assignment: CDR1 LNHDA and CDR2 SQIVND (reference sequence). The length of the CDR3 is 16 residues. The CDR3 sequence is CASSPTAGWNTGELFF. CDR3 in DNA: TGTGCCAGTAGCCCAACGGCGGGGTGGAACACCGGGGAGCTGTTTTTT.

The rearrangement links TRBV10-1 to TRBJ1-5; TRBD1 might be the D (6 bases). Germline CDR1 reads WNHNN; CDR2 reads SYGVQD (reference sequence). Trimming stripped 4 bases from V and 7 bases from J, with 8 bases between. This CDR3 contains 12 residues. CDR3 bases: TGCGCCAGCAGTGCAACAGGGCAGCCCCAGCATTTT. The encoded protein is CASSATGQPQHF.

This clone appeared many times. This chain uses TRBV19 with TRBJ1-5, with 8 bases aligning to TRBD1. Trimming removed 7 bases from V and 3 bases from J; junction bases left unmatched: 8. Looked up from germline, CDR1 is LNHDA and CDR2 is SQIVND (reference sequence). This CDR3 comprises 15 residues. The CDR3 sequence: CASTTGTGNNQPQHF. For the CDR3, the DNA is TGTGCCAGTACCACTGGGACAGGAAACAATCAGCCCCAGCATTTT.

This chain links TRBV7-8 with TRBJ2-1; the D is unclear. V was trimmed by 5 bases and J by 5 bases, leaving 19 bases between them. CDR3 size: 16 residues. The germline V gene has CDR1 SGHVS and CDR2 FQNEAQ. CDR3 sequence: CASSPTRTEPHNEQFF. The CDR3 DNA reads TGTGCCAGCAGCCCCACAAGGACCGAGCCCCACAATGAGCAGTTCTTC.

The chain is built from TRBV10-3 and TRBJ2-3; 8 nucleotides agree with TRBD1. CDR1 is ENHRY and CDR2 is SYGVKD in the germline V gene. V gave up 4 bases and J gave up 2 bases; unmatched junction bases: 5. This CDR3 contains 15 residues. CDR3 in DNA: TGTGCCATCAGTGCTCGGGGACAGGCCACAGATACGCAGTATTTT. Translation gives CAISARGQATDTQYF.

The V and J genes are TRBV6-1 and TRBJ2-5, with a possible D match to TRBD1 (5 bases). From germline, CDR1 is MNHNS and CDR2 SASEGT. CDR3 length: 16 amino acids. Trimming removed 1 base at V and 4 bases at J, with 16 bases between. This CDR3 is CASSEGRVGIRETQYF. In nucleotides, the CDR3 is TGTGCCAGCAGTGAAGGCAGGGTTGGAATTCGAGAGACCCAGTACTTC.

The CDR3 protein is CASSSRERAEQYF. CDR3 nucleotides: TGTGCCAGCTCCAGCCGGGAAAGAGCCGAGCAGTACTTC. The J gene is TRBJ2-7, the V gene TRBV7-9; weak D call: TRBD2 (5 bases). Germline-derived CDR1 and CDR2 are SEHNR and FQNEAQ (reference sequence). Between the trimmed V and J ends, which lost 8 bases and 6 bases, there was a span of 17 bases. CDR3 length equals 13 residues.

V gene TRBV19 combines with J gene TRBJ2-1; D might be TRBD1 or TRBD2, each matching 6 bases. The ends were cut back, 7 bases at V and 1 base at J, with 14 bases in the middle. Germline V gene data show CDR1 as LNHDA and CDR2 as SQIVND (reference sequence). The CDR3 has 15 amino acids. The CDR3 spells CASKGGTGSYNEQFF. In nucleotides, the CDR3 is TGTGCCAGTAAGGGGGGTACTGGATCCTACAATGAGCAGTTCTTC.

The chain has TRBV3-1 (or the pseudogene TRBV3-2) and TRBJ2-1, with TRBD1 matching 9 bases. This CDR3 region has 14 residues. CDR1 LGHDT and CDR2 YNNKEL come from the germline V gene (reference sequence). V shed 3 bases and J 7 bases; nucleotides not matched to a gene: 4. CDR3 sequence: CASSHLTGGNEQFF. The CDR3 DNA reads TGTGCCAGCAGCCATTTGACAGGGGGGAATGAGCAGTTCTTC.

The chain employs TRBV6-5 and TRBJ1-2, with unresolved D. The CDR3 runs 14 residues. From germline, CDR1 is MNHEY and CDR2 SVGAGI. Trimming cost V 3 bases and J 2 bases, with 10 bases left between them. This CDR3 is CASSYHGSNYGYTF. The DNA for the CDR3 is TGTGCCAGCAGTTATCACGGCTCCAACTATGGCTACACCTTC.

The chain is built from TRBV11-2 and TRBJ1-4; 8 bases are shared with TRBD1. CDR1 SGHAT and CDR2 FQNNGV come from the germline V gene. The CDR3 runs 14 residues. Germline trimming cut 4 bases from V and 6 bases from J; bases unmatched to any gene: 4. Here the CDR3 DNA reads TGTGCCAGCAGCTCGGGACAGGCGTATGAAAAACTGTTTTTT. It codes for CASSSGQAYEKLFF.

The chain joins TRBV21-1 to TRBJ2-1; the D segment call TRBD2 is taken from the table without a DNA check. TRBV21-1 is termed a pseudogene. The CDR3 totals 14 residues. The CDR3 region has the DNA TGTGCCAGCAGCTGTTTCTGTTCCTACAATGAGCAGTTCTTC. Translating gives CASSCFCSYNEQFF.

The chain employs TRBV7-3 and TRBJ2-2; TRBD1 aligns across 8 bases. The CDR3 sequence is 16 residues long. V lost 1 base and J lost 1; bases outside the gene matches: 2. Germline CDR1 SGHTA, CDR2 FQGTGA. The CDR3, as DNA: TGTGCCAGCAGCTTAATGGACAGGGTGAACACCGGGGAGCTGTTTTTT. Residues: CASSLMDRVNTGELFF. Together with reference TRBV7-3 and TRBJ2-2, the CDR3 gives the full variable domain: GAGVSQTPSNKVTEKGKYVELRCDPISGHTALYWYRQSLGQGPEFLIYFQGTGAADDSGLPNDRFFAVRPEGSVSTLKIQRTERGDSAVYLCASSLMDRVNTGELFFGEGSRLTVL.

The CDR3 coding sequence is TGTGCCAGCAGCCCCCAGGGACAGATCTCTGGAAACACCATATATTTT. Amino acid sequence: CASSPQGQISGNTIYF. The genes are TRBV11-2 and TRBJ1-3; TRBD1 agrees at 7 bases. The trim removed 5 bases at V and 0 bases at J, leaving 7 bases unmatched. Germline CDR1 is SGHAT and CDR2 is FQNNGV. The CDR3 has 16 amino acids.

The chain couples TRBV7-9 to TRBJ1-1; 10 bases align to TRBD1. The CDR3 contains 12 residues. Losses at the gene ends were 1 base for V and 11 bases for J; bases not matched to a gene: 1. CDR1 is SEHNR, CDR2 FQNEAQ, per germline (reference sequence). In DNA, the CDR3 is TGTGCCAGCAGCTTAGAGGACAGGGGGGCTTTCTTT. It is translated as CASSLEDRGAFF.